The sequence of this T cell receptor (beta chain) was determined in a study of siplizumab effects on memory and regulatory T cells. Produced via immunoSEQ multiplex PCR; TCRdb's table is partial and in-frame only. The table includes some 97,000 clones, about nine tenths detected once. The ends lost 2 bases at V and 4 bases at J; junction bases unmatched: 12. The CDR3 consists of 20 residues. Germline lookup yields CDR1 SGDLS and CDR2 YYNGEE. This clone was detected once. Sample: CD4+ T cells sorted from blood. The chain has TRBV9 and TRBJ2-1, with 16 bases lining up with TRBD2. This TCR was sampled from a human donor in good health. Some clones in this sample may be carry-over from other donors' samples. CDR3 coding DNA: TGTGCCAGCAGCGTGGGACTAGCGGGAGGGCCAGGGAGGGCTTACAATGAGCAGTTCTTC. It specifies CASSVGLAGGPGRAYNEQFF.